Listed here are 2 T cell receptor beta chains from one sample, sequenced in a study of cytomegalovirus exposure and HLA in healthy donors. Researchers ran the PCR with 60 Vbeta and 13 Jbeta primers. Sequenced by immunoSEQ multiplex PCR; TCRdb stores in-frame clones only, minus some. The data show about 82,000 clones, with 70% to 75% seen just once and 6% to 8% held by the top ten. What was sequenced was PBMCs. Receptors were obtained from a woman in her 50s in good health and CMV-seropositive.

The chain combines TRBV6-5 with TRBJ2-3, with D possibly TRBD2 on 5 matching bases. The ends were cut back, 0 bases at V and 5 bases at J, with 9 bases in the middle. Germline V gene sequence: CDR1 MNHEY, CDR2 SVGAGI. The CDR3 is 14 amino acids. The CDR3 nucleotides are TGTGCCAGCAGTTACTCGAGGGATAGAGATACGCAGTATTTT. This encodes CASSYSRDRDTQYF.

The chain combines TRBV29-1 with TRBJ2-7, with D possibly matching TRBD2 (5 bases). This CDR3 contains 16 residues. Germline CDR1 is SQVTM and CDR2 is ANQGSEA. Trimming removed 6 bases at V and 0 bases at J, with 21 bases between. CDR3 DNA: TGCAGCGTGACAAGGAAGGAGGCTATGAGCTCCTACGAGCAGTACTTC. This encodes CSVTRKEAMSSYEQYF.